This record looks at one T cell receptor (beta chain) sequence and its context. The data belong to a study of blood T cell repertoires in COVID-19. Study context: The study drew acute and convalescent COVID-19 samples from the United States, Italy and Spain. From T cells, B-cell-depleted T cells, or PBMCs came the material, which was cDNA or gDNA.

Study processing details: Nucleated cell number was recorded as an estimate derived from reference gene primer amplification. This table comes from immunoSEQ multiplex PCR, and its TCRdb copy is limited to in-frame clones, with some not included. That table supplies the V and J calls and clone size; D and trimming were determined from the DNA. The table has roughly 92,000 clones, just over 90% seen once. The CDR3 sequence is 14 residues long. Germline lookup yields CDR1 MNHEY and CDR2 SVGAGI. Losses at the gene ends were 2 bases for V and 5 bases for J; bases not matched to a gene: 5. This TCR was recovered from a man in his fifties or sixties with acute or convalescent COVID-19. This chain uses TRBV6-5 with TRBJ2-7; 8 nucleotides line up with TRBD2. Material for sequencing was peripheral blood. The CDR3 loop reads CASSYAIAGNEQYF. The CDR3 nucleotides read TGTGCCAGCAGTTACGCGATAGCGGGAAACGAGCAGTACTTC.